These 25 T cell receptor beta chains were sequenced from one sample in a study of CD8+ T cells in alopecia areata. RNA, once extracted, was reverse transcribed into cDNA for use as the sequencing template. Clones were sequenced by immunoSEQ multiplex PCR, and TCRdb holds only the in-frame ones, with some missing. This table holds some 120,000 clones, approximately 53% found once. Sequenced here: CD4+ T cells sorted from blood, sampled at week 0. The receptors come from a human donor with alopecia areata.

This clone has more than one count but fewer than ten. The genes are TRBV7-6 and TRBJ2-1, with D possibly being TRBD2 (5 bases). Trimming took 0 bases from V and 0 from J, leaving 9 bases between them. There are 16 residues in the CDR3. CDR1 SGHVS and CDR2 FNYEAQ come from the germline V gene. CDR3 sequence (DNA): TGTGCCAGCAGCTTAGCGCGGGCAGCCTCCTACAATGAGCAGTTCTTC. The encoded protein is CASSLARAASYNEQFF.

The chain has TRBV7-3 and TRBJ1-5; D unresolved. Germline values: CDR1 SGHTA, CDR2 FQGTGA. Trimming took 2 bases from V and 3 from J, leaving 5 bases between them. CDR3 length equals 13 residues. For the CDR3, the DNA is TGTGCCAGCAGCTTAGCTCCCAATCAGCCCCAGCATTTT. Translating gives CASSLAPNQPQHF.

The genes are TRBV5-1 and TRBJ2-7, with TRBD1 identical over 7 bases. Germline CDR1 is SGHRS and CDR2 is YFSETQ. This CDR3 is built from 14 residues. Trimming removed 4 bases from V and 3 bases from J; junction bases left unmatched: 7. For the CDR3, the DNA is TGCGCCAGCAGCCGTGACAGGGCCGGCTACGAGCAGTACTTC. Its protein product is CASSRDRAGYEQYF.

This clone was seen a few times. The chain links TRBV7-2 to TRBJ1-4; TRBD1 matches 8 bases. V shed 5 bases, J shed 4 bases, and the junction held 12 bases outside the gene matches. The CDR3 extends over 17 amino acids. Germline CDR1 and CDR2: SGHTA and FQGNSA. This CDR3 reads CASSRTGSPLGNEKLFF. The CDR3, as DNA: TGTGCCAGCAGCAGGACAGGGTCCCCCCTTGGTAATGAAAAACTGTTTTTT.

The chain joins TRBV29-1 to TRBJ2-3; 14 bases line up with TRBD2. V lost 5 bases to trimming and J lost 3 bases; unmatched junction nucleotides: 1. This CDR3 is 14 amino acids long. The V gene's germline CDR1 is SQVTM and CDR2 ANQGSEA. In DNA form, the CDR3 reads TGCAGCGTTCGGACTAGCGGGGGGACAGATACGCAGTATTTT. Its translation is CSVRTSGGTDTQYF.

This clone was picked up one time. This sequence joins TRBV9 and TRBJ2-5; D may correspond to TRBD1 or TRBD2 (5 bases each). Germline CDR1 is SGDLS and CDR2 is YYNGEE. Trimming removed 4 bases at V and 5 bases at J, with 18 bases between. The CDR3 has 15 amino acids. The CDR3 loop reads CASSPTGTWGETQYF. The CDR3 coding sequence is TGTGCCAGCAGCCCGACCGGGACCTGGGGGGAGACCCAGTACTTC.

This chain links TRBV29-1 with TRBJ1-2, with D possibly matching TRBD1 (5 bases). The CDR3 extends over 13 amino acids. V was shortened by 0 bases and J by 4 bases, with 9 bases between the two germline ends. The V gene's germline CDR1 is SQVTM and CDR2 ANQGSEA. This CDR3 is CSVEEGRGYGYTF. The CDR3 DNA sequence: TGCAGCGTTGAAGAGGGGAGGGGCTATGGCTACACCTTC.

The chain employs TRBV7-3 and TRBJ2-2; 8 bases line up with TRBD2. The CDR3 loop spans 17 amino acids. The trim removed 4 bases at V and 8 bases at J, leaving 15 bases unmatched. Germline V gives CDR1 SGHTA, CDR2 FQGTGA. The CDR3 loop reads CASSSGPRRREAGELFF. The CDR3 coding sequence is TGTGCCAGCAGCTCCGGGCCCCGACGGCGGGAGGCGGGGGAGCTGTTTTTT.

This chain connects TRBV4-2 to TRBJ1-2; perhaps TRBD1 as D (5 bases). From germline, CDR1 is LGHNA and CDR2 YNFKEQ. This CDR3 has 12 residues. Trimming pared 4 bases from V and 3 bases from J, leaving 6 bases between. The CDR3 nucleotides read TGTGCCAGCAGCCCGGGGGACTATGGCTACACCTTC. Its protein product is CASSPGDYGYTF.

The CDR3 DNA reads as TGTGCCAGTAGTCCCAGACAGGGTGGGAGCAATCAGCCCCAGCATTTT. Translated, it gives CASSPRQGGSNQPQHF. This chain links TRBV19 with TRBJ1-5; TRBD1 aligns across 7 bases. The CDR3 is 16 amino acids. Germline V gives CDR1 LNHDA, CDR2 SQIVND (reference sequence). J gave up 1 base and V 5 bases, and 8 bases lay outside the gene matches.

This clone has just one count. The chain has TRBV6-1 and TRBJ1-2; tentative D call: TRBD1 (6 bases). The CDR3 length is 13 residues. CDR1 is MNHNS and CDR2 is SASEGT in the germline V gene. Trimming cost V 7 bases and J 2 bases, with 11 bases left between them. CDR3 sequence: CASIQGWNYGYTF. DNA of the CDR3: TGTGCCAGCATCCAGGGGTGGAACTATGGCTACACCTTC.

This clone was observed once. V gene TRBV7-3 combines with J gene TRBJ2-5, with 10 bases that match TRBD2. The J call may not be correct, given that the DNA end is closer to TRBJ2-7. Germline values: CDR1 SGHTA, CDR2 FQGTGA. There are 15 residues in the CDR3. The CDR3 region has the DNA TGTGCCAGCAGCTCGATAGCGGGAGGTTCCTACGAGCAGTACTTC. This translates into CASSSIAGGSYEQYF.

CDR3: CASSHRAIQETQYF. CDR3 sequence (DNA): TGCGCCAGCAGCCATAGGGCTATCCAAGAGACCCAGTACTTC. V usage is TRBV4-1 and J usage is TRBJ2-5; D not certain. Deletions cut 3 bases from V and 1 base from J, with 9 bases between. Germline CDR1 is MGHRA and CDR2 is YSYEKL. This CDR3 is built from 14 residues.

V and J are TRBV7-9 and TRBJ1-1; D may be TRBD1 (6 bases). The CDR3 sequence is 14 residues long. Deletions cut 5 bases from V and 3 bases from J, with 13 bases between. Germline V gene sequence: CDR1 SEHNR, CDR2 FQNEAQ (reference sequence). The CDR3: CASSLQGEDTEAFF. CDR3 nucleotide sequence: TGTGCCAGCAGCCTACAGGGTGAGGACACTGAAGCTTTCTTT.

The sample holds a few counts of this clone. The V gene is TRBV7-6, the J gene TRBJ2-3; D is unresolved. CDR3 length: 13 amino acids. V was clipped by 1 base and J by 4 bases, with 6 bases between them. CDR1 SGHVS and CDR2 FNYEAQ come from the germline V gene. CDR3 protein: CASSLVASDTQYF. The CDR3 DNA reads TGTGCCAGCAGCTTAGTGGCGTCAGATACGCAGTATTTT.

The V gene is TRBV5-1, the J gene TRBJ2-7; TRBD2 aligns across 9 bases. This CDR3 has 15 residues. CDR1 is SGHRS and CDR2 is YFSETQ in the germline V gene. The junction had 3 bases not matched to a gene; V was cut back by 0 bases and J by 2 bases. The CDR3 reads CASSLAAGGPYEQYF. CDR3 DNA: TGCGCCAGCAGCTTGGCTGCGGGGGGGCCCTACGAGCAGTACTTC.

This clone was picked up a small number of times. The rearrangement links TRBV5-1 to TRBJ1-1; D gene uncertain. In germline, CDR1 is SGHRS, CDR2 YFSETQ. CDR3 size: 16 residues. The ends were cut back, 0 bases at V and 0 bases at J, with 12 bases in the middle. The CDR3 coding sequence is TGCGCCAGCAGCTTGGGAAGTCACGGAGTGAACACTGAAGCTTTCTTT. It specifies CASSLGSHGVNTEAFF. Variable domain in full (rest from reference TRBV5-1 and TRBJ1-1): KAGVTQTPRYLIKTRGQQVTLSCSPISGHRSVSWYQQTPGQGLQFLFEYFSETQRNKGNFPGRFSGRQFSNSRSEMNVSTLELGDSALYLCASSLGSHGVNTEAFFGQGTRLTVV.

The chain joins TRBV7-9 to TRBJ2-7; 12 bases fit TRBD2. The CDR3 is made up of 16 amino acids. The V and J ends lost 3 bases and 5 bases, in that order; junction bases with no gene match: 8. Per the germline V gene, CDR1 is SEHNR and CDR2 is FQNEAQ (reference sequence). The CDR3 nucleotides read TGTGCCAGCAGCTTCTCTAGCGGGAGGGGGTACCACGAGCAGTACTTC. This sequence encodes CASSFSSGRGYHEQYF.

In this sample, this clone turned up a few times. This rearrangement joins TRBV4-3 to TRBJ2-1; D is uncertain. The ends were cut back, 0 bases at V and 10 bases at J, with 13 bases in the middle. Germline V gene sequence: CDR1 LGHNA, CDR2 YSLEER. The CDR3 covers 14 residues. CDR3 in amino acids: CASSQDGRALEQFF. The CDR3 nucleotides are TGCGCCAGCAGCCAAGATGGTCGAGCTTTAGAGCAGTTCTTC.

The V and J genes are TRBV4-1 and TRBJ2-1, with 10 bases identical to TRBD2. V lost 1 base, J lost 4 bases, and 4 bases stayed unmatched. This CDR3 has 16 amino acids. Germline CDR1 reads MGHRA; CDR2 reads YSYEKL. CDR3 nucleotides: TGCGCCAGCAGCCAAGTTGCTAGCGGGAGTTACAATGAGCAGTTCTTC. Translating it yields CASSQVASGSYNEQFF.

This CDR3 reads CASSLAATSGRETQYF. CDR3 sequence (DNA): TGTGCCAGCAGCTTGGCCGCGACTAGCGGGAGAGAGACCCAGTACTTC. The chain recombines TRBV5-4 with TRBJ2-5; TRBD2 agrees at 12 bases. V shed 0 bases and J 4 bases; nucleotides not matched to a gene: 4. This CDR3 contains 16 residues. Germline CDR1 reads SGHNT; CDR2 reads YYREEE (reference sequence). Full variable domain (remainder filled in from reference TRBV5-4 and TRBJ2-5): ETGVTQSPTHLIKTRGQQVTLRCSSQSGHNTVSWYQQALGQGPQFIFQYYREEENGRGNFPPRFSGLQFPNYSSELNVNALELDDSALYLCASSLAATSGRETQYFGPGTRLLVL.

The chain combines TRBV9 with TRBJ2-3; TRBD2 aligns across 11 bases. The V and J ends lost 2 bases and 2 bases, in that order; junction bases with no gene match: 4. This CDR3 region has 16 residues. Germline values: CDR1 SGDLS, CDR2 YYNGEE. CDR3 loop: CASSVQLAGATDTQYF. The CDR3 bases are TGTGCCAGCAGCGTTCAACTAGCGGGGGCCACAGATACGCAGTATTTT.

The CDR3 protein is CASRAWLSGANVLTF. CDR3 bases: TGTGCCAGCAGAGCATGGCTTTCTGGGGCCAACGTCCTGACTTTC. The J gene is TRBJ2-6, the V gene TRBV5-4; D remains unclear. The CDR3 sequence is 15 residues long. CDR1 is SGHNT, CDR2 YYREEE, per germline (reference sequence). Trimming took off 5 bases at V and 1 base at J, with 10 bases between the two ends.

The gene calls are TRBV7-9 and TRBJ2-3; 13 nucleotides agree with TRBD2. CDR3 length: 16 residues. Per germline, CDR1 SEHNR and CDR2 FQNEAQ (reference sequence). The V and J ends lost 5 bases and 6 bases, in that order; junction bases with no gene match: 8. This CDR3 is CASSGRLAGGVDTQYF. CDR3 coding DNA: TGTGCCAGCAGCGGGAGACTAGCGGGAGGCGTGGATACGCAGTATTTT.

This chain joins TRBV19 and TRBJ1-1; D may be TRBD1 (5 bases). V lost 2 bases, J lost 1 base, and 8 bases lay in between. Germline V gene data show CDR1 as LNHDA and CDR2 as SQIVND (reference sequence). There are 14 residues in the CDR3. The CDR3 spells CASSIPGGNTEAFF. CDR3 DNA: TGTGCCAGTAGTATACCTGGGGGGAACACTGAAGCTTTCTTT.